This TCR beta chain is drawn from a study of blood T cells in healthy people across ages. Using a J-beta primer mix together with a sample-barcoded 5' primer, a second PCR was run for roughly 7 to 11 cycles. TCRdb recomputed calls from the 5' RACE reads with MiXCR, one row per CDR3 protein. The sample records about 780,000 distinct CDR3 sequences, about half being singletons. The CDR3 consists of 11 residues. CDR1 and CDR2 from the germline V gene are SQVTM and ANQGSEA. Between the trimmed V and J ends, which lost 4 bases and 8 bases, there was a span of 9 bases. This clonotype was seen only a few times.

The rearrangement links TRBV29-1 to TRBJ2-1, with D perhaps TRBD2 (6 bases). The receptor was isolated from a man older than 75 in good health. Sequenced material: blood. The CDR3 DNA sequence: TGCAGCGTTGCAGGCGGGGATGAGCAGTTCTTC. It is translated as CSVAGGDEQFF.